These T cell receptor beta chains were read from a single sample in a study of Ad26.COV2.S vaccination and SARS-CoV-2 variants. This table comes from immunoSEQ multiplex PCR, and its TCRdb copy is limited to in-frame clones, with some not included. The data contain some 350,000 clones, 92% of them singletons. The specimen comprised peripheral blood, sampled after recovery from COVID-19. All receptors derive from a human donor who had recovered from COVID-19. The CDR3 runs from the conserved cysteine through the conserved F or W. Fields, in order: V gene, clone size, CDR3 protein. Not every row has a clone size; where given, it reads once, few, many or a size class.

V: TRBV3-1/TRBV3-2
size: -
CDR3: CASSPSTSGGLLSYEQYF

V: TRBV11-2
size: -
CDR3: CASSSTSGGALDTQYF

V: TRBV10-1
size: -
CDR3: CASSFSRDSEQFF

V: TRBV29-1
size: -
CDR3: CSVAGRLHTEAFF

V: TRBV10-1
size: -
CDR3: CASSNGGLTDTQYF

V: TRBV5-4
size: few
CDR3: CASSLEVSGDSYNEQFF

V: TRBV25-1
size: -
CDR3: CASTGGYGYTF

V: TRBV27
size: -
CDR3: CASSILIAGTPYEQYF

V: TRBV6-5
size: -
CDR3: CATLFTDRARYTF

V: TRBV5-1
size: -
CDR3: CASSPGGTEQTQYF

V: TRBV6-5
size: -
CDR3: CASSYSGGYNQPQHF

V: TRBV6-4
size: -
CDR3: CASSDSAGANTGELFF

V: TRBV4-3
size: -
CDR3: CASSQDLRDGYTF

V: TRBV9
size: -
CDR3: CASSSLRGERGYTF

V: TRBV9
size: -
CDR3: CASSHGAYSYEQYF

V: TRBV29-1
size: few
CDR3: CSAGGLNQPQHF

V: TRBV14
size: -
CDR3: CASSPWGSTDTQYF

V: TRBV9
size: -
CDR3: CASSPPGGGRTDTQYF